This passage covers 11 T cell receptor beta chains from one sample sequenced in a study of blood T cell repertoires in COVID-19. Sequencing used immunoSEQ multiplex PCR; TCRdb keeps in-frame clones, though not all of them. The repertoire holds 90,000 to 150,000 clones, with roughly 85% as singletons. Sample: peripheral blood. The receptors come from a man older than 75 with acute or convalescent COVID-19.

This CDR3 is CSVEDRGKVEAFF. Here the CDR3 DNA reads TGCAGCGTTGAGGACAGGGGGAAAGTTGAAGCTTTCTTT. V usage is TRBV29-1 and J usage is TRBJ1-1, with TRBD1 identical over 10 bases. Germline V gene data show CDR1 as SQVTM and CDR2 as ANQGSEA. V lost 3 bases and J lost 7; bases outside the gene matches: 5. The CDR3 length is 13 residues.

The chain uses TRBV11-3 and TRBJ2-3; 7 nucleotides match TRBD1. The J segment lost 2 bases and the V segment lost 4 bases, leaving 6 bases of the junction unmatched. Germline values: CDR1 SGHNT, CDR2 YENEEA. The CDR3 sequence is 15 residues long. CDR3 in amino acids: CASSSGTDVTDTQYF. The CDR3 DNA sequence: TGTGCCAGCAGCTCCGGGACAGATGTCACAGATACGCAGTATTTT.

V is TRBV2 and J is TRBJ2-7; TRBD1 matches at 10 bases. The CDR3 runs to 15 residues. V shed 5 bases, J shed 6 bases, and the junction held 10 bases outside the gene matches. The germline CDR1 and CDR2 sequences are SNHLY and FYNNEI. CDR3 loop: CASSKSGQGDREQYF. For the CDR3, the DNA is TGTGCCAGCAGTAAAAGCGGACAGGGGGATCGCGAGCAGTACTTC.

The chain couples TRBV5-5 to TRBJ2-1; D is possibly TRBD1 (5 bases). Germline V gene lookup returns CDR1 SGHKS and CDR2 YYEKEE (reference sequence). Deletions cut 2 bases from V and 6 bases from J, with 15 bases between. This CDR3 spans 15 amino acids. The CDR3 DNA reads as TGTGCCAGCAGCTTAATGCGACAGTCTCCCAATGAGCAGTTCTTC. It translates to CASSLMRQSPNEQFF.

The CDR3 region is CASTPSTSSYNSPLHF. The CDR3 DNA follows: TGTGCCAGCACCCCTAGTACGAGCTCCTATAATTCACCCCTCCACTTT. This chain links TRBV3-1 (or the pseudogene TRBV3-2) with TRBJ1-6, with unresolved D. From germline, CDR1 is LGHDT and CDR2 YNNKEL (reference sequence). Between the trimmed V and J ends, which lost 7 bases and 0 bases, there was a span of 13 bases. This CDR3 has 16 residues.

Here the CDR3 DNA reads TGTGCCAGCAGCTCCCTCCTCGGGAATGAGCAGTTCTTC. This gives the protein CASSSLLGNEQFF. This chain connects TRBV11-3 to TRBJ2-1; D remains unclear. CDR1 and CDR2 from the germline V gene are SGHNT and YENEEA. Trimming shortened V by 4 bases and J by 7 bases, and 11 bases separated the two germline ends. The CDR3 spans 13 residues.

V usage is TRBV4-3 and J usage is TRBJ2-2; TRBD1 might be the D (8 bases). Per germline, CDR1 LGHNA and CDR2 YSLEER. The CDR3 consists of 18 residues. Deletions cut 3 bases from V and 5 bases from J, with 22 bases between. CDR3 coding DNA: TGCGCCAGCAGCCAGGATTGGCCCCACAGGGGGGGTACCGGGGAGCTGTTTTTT. Protein product: CASSQDWPHRGGTGELFF.

A word on this clone: Other DNA sequences in the same sample also yield this CDR3. V and J are TRBV3-1 (or the pseudogene TRBV3-2) and TRBJ2-6; D gene ambiguous. In germline, CDR1 is LGHDT, CDR2 YNNKEL (reference sequence). CDR3 length: 15 amino acids. V was trimmed by 1 base and J by 0 bases, leaving 4 bases between them. CDR3 sequence: CASSQGGSGANVLTF. CDR3 DNA: TGTGCCAGCAGCCAAGGAGGCTCTGGGGCCAACGTCCTGACTTTC.

The chain recombines TRBV20-1 with TRBJ2-7; 9 bases fit TRBD2. The V segment lost 3 bases and the J segment 3 bases; nucleotides outside the gene matches: 9. Germline V CDR1 and CDR2: DFQATT, SNEGSKA (reference sequence). The CDR3 runs to 15 residues. As DNA, the CDR3 is TGCAGTGCTAGTCAAGCTAGCGGGATAAACTACGAGCAGTACTTC. Its translation is CSASQASGINYEQYF.

V is TRBV5-1 and J is TRBJ2-1, with 8 bases fitting TRBD1. Per germline, CDR1 SGHRS and CDR2 YFSETQ. The CDR3 totals 16 residues. V dropped 3 bases and J dropped 0; count of bases not matched to a gene: 5. The CDR3 reads CASSSRGLGSYNEQFF. CDR3 DNA: TGCGCCAGCAGCTCCAGGGGGCTGGGCTCCTACAATGAGCAGTTCTTC.

The chain has TRBV3-1 (or the pseudogene TRBV3-2) and TRBJ2-7, with 7 bases lining up with TRBD1. The V gene's germline CDR1 is LGHDT and CDR2 YNNKEL (reference sequence). J lost 0 bases, V lost 4 bases, and 6 bases had no gene match. This CDR3 has 15 residues. CDR3 loop: CASSPTTGSSYEQYF. In nucleotides, the CDR3 is TGTGCCAGCAGCCCCACGACAGGGAGCTCCTACGAGCAGTACTTC.